These T cell receptor beta chains were read from a single sample in a study of graft-versus-host responses after intestinal transplantation. The protocol was immunoSEQ multiplex PCR, while the TCRdb copy is restricted to in-frame clones and leaves out a portion. The table records 50,000 to 75,000 clones, around nine tenths of them present only once. These TCRs are of unknown antigen specificity. Here the sequenced sample was unstimulated CD8+ T cells sorted from spleen or lymph node cells, taken before transplant. Receptors were obtained from a human donor who was the organ donor for an intestinal transplant. CDR3s include the opening cysteine and the closing phenylalanine or tryptophan. The order of the fields is CDR3 DNA, CDR3 protein, J gene, clone size, V gene, D gene. The D gene is left open where the match is weak. The size of a clone is reported for some rows only, either as once, few or many, or as a class for expanded clones.

TGTGCCAGCAGCTTACAGCTAGCGGGCCTCTCCTACGAGCAGTACTTC CASSLQLAGLSYEQYF TRBJ2-7 - TRBV13 TRBD2
TGTGCCAGCAGCTCGAACACCATATATTTT CASSSNTIYF TRBJ1-3 - TRBV7-9 -
TGTGCCAGTAGCCAGGGGGGCCGGAACAATGAGCAGTTCTTC CASSQGGRNNEQFF TRBJ2-1 once TRBV19 -
TGTGCCAGCAGCCTACCACGGGTAACAGGCGATCTCTATGGCTACACCTTC CASSLPRVTGDLYGYTF TRBJ1-2 - TRBV7-3 -
TGTGCCAGCAGCCCCCCTATCTACCATCAGCCCCAGCATTTT CASSPPIYHQPQHF TRBJ1-5 - TRBV5-8 -
TGTGCCAGCAGCTCGATTCTAGCGGGAGAGATTATTTTCTACAATGAGCAGTTCTTC CASSSILAGEIIFYNEQFF TRBJ2-1 - TRBV5-6 TRBD2
TGTGCCATCAGTGAGTCGGAGACAGGGACTGGGGAGCAGTACTTC CAISESETGTGEQYF TRBJ2-7 - TRBV10-3 -
TGTGCCAGCAGACCCTCCCCGGGGACTGAAGCTTTCTTT CASRPSPGTEAFF TRBJ1-1 - TRBV6-5 -
TGTGCCAGTAGCGACAGGGGCGCTAGCACAGATACGCAGTATTTT CASSDRGASTDTQYF TRBJ2-3 - TRBV19 TRBD1
TGTGCCAGCAGTTTACCGGCGGGGGGGAACACTGAAGCTTTCTTT CASSLPAGGNTEAFF TRBJ1-1 - TRBV28 -
TGTGCCATCAGTGGAGGGTTCTACAATGAGCAGTTCTTC CAISGGFYNEQFF TRBJ2-1 - TRBV10-3 -
TGTGCCAGCAGTCCTACGGTGAACACTGAAGCTTTCTTT CASSPTVNTEAFF TRBJ1-1 - TRBV28 -
TGTGCCAGCAGCATACTAGCGGGAACTTACAATGAGCAGTTCTTC CASSILAGTYNEQFF TRBJ2-1 - TRBV6-1 TRBD2
TGTGCCAGCAGTAAGACAGGGGGCGTGAAGGCTGAAACTTTCTTT CASSKTGGVKAETFF TRBJ1-1 - TRBV27 TRBD1
TGTGCCAGCAGTGGACAGGGGACTGGAACTAGCGGGAGTCTTTTAGCGTTCGAGCAGTACTTC CASSGQGTGTSGSLLAFEQYF TRBJ2-7 - TRBV2 TRBD2
TGTGCCAGCAGTGCGGACAGTTTCAATCAGCCCCAGCATTTT CASSADSFNQPQHF TRBJ1-5 once TRBV6-6 -
TGTGCCAGCAGTGAGGGACAGGGGAGCAATGAGCAGTTCTTC CASSEGQGSNEQFF TRBJ2-1 - TRBV6-4 TRBD1
TGTGCCAGCAGTTTCATGGGACAGAACACCGGGGAGCTGTTTTTT CASSFMGQNTGELFF TRBJ2-2 - TRBV28 -
TGTGCCAGCAGCCCCGGGGGGGACGTCGACAATGAGCAGTTCTTC CASSPGGDVDNEQFF TRBJ2-1 - TRBV9 TRBD2
TGTGCCAGCGGACTAGTTGGACCCCAGGGAGCCCAGTACTTC CASGLVGPQGAQYF TRBJ2-5 - TRBV27 TRBD2
TGTGCCAGCAGCCGAATGGCGGGAAGCACCTACGAGCAGTACTTC CASSRMAGSTYEQYF TRBJ2-7 - TRBV5-4 -
TGTGCCAGCAGTTTATCCCACTATCGGGGTTTGGCCTACGAGCAGTACTTC CASSLSHYRGLAYEQYF TRBJ2-7 - TRBV27 -
TGCGCCAGCAGCCCGCGACTAGCGGGAGGGCCTCGGTACGAGCAGTACTTC CASSPRLAGGPRYEQYF TRBJ2-7 - TRBV5-1 TRBD2
TGTGCCAGCCGAGATCCGGACAGGGTGGATGTCGATGAGCAGTTCTTC CASRDPDRVDVDEQFF TRBJ2-1 - TRBV5-4 TRBD1
TGTGCCTGGAGTGAAGGGCCAGGGGGGTACCAAGAGACCCAGTACTTC CAWSEGPGGYQETQYF TRBJ2-5 - TRBV30 -
TGCGCCAGCAAGAGACAGCCTTATGGCTACACCTTC CASKRQPYGYTF TRBJ1-2 - TRBV10-2 -
TGCGCCAGCAGCTTAAAATTGGTGGACAGACCCTACGAGCAGTACTTC CASSLKLVDRPYEQYF TRBJ2-7 few TRBV5-1 -
TGTGCCAGCAGTCCATCTAGCGGGATACAAGAGACCCAGTACTTC CASSPSSGIQETQYF TRBJ2-5 - TRBV7-2 TRBD2
TGCAGCGTTGTCTCTAGCCTCGGCGGGGAGCTGTTTTTT CSVVSSLGGELFF TRBJ2-2 - TRBV29-1 -
TGCGCCAGCAGCCAAGCTAGCGTTAGCACAGATACGCAGTATTTT CASSQASVSTDTQYF TRBJ2-3 - TRBV4-3 -
TGTGCCTGGAACGGACTAGCGGGTAATGAGCAGTTCTTC CAWNGLAGNEQFF TRBJ2-1 - TRBV30 TRBD2
TGTGCCAGCAGCCAAGATCGGACAGGGGATGAAAAACTGTTTTTT CASSQDRTGDEKLFF TRBJ1-4 few TRBV4-2 TRBD1